Listed below are T cell receptor beta chains from one sample, sequenced in a study of blood T cell repertoires in COVID-19. Assay used: immunoSEQ multiplex PCR; TCRdb lists only in-frame clones, some missing. Altogether tens of thousands of clones are present, 80% to 90% being singletons, with the ten largest covering about 2.9%. The sequencing input was peripheral blood. Source of these receptors: a man aged 50 to 59 with acute or convalescent COVID-19. The CDR3 runs from the conserved cysteine through the conserved F or W. Each record gives: V gene, CDR3 protein.

v_call: TRBV6-2/TRBV6-3
cdr3_aa: CASSRQGASTDTQYF

v_call: TRBV3-1/TRBV3-2
cdr3_aa: CASSQVRRLAGGTGELFF

v_call: TRBV6-5
cdr3_aa: CASSYSPGPGANVLTF

v_call: TRBV2
cdr3_aa: CASTDGNQPQHF

v_call: TRBV18
cdr3_aa: CASSKLGQSYEQYF

v_call: TRBV6-2/TRBV6-3
cdr3_aa: CASSEDTVAYEQYF

v_call: TRBV6-6
cdr3_aa: CASSYGGGNGDEQFF

v_call: TRBV7-2
cdr3_aa: CASSRGQDRGHGYTF

v_call: TRBV5-1
cdr3_aa: CASSLGSVGTDTQYF

v_call: TRBV6-4
cdr3_aa: CASSDGQGDYGYTF

v_call: TRBV5-1
cdr3_aa: CASSLERAQGETQYF

v_call: TRBV7-9
cdr3_aa: CASSTGGQDTNNEQFF

v_call: TRBV14
cdr3_aa: CASSHYTGGDREKLFF

v_call: TRBV3-1/TRBV3-2
cdr3_aa: CASSQESGGNTEAFF

v_call: TRBV9
cdr3_aa: CASSVEDRGPNLAKNIQYF

v_call: TRBV2
cdr3_aa: CASSLDRQETQYF

v_call: TRBV18
cdr3_aa: CASSRDRGSYNEQFF

v_call: TRBV30
cdr3_aa: CAWVSTRNNEQFF

v_call: TRBV10-3
cdr3_aa: CAISEPLLAGSSTDTQYF

v_call: TRBV15
cdr3_aa: CATSRVPGEGSPLHF

v_call: TRBV5-1
cdr3_aa: CASSLRSSGRGSEQFF

v_call: TRBV2
cdr3_aa: CASSESGQGYRGYTF

v_call: TRBV2
cdr3_aa: CASSGGNAYEQYF

v_call: TRBV18
cdr3_aa: CASSPGQVAGELFF

v_call: TRBV3-1/TRBV3-2
cdr3_aa: CASSLGHSPSSNYGYTF

v_call: TRBV6-5
cdr3_aa: CASRNRARWETQYF

v_call: TRBV28
cdr3_aa: CASSDAGLFNYGYTF

v_call: TRBV18
cdr3_aa: CASSPGTSGTVGGEQFF

v_call: TRBV27
cdr3_aa: CASYSPKLGGSTDTQYF

v_call: TRBV28
cdr3_aa: CASSDPLGTRGNTIYF

v_call: TRBV15
cdr3_aa: CATSGDRLTNSPLHF

v_call: TRBV7-6
cdr3_aa: CASSPSDRGGNTIYF

v_call: TRBV18
cdr3_aa: CASGTPGQDYEQYF

v_call: TRBV7-2
cdr3_aa: CASSPPDRNLYEQYF

v_call: TRBV30
cdr3_aa: CAWTRGQFGTEAFF

v_call: TRBV7-3
cdr3_aa: CASSVNRDSEQYF

v_call: TRBV6-6
cdr3_aa: CASSRQGAQPQHF

v_call: TRBV6-1
cdr3_aa: CASSEAEGARNEKLFF

v_call: TRBV5-1
cdr3_aa: CASSLGQGSSPLHF

v_call: TRBV7-9
cdr3_aa: CASSLTEGGTEAFF

v_call: TRBV28
cdr3_aa: CASSPRLLAQYF

v_call: TRBV5-6
cdr3_aa: CASRNSGGTNYGYTF